This TCR beta chain was retrieved from a study of blood T cell repertoires in COVID-19. Overall study: T cells, B-cell-depleted T cells, or PBMCs supplied cDNA or gDNA.

The data were produced by immunoSEQ multiplex PCR, yet TCRdb's version contains in-frame clones alone and is incomplete. The profile shows about 80,000 clones, almost 85% of them singletons. The V gene end was trimmed by 2 bases and the J gene end by 3 bases; junction bases not matched to a gene: 4. Germline V CDR1 and CDR2: MNHEY, SVGAGI. There are 15 residues in the CDR3. The genes are TRBV6-5 and TRBJ1-5; 7 bases line up with TRBD1. This clonotype originated in an elderly man with acute or convalescent COVID-19. Sequenced input: peripheral blood. As DNA, the CDR3 is TGTGCCAGCAGTTACAACAGGGGAGTCAATCAGCCCCAGCATTTT. Translated, it gives CASSYNRGVNQPQHF.